Shown below are 23 T cell receptor beta chains from a single sample sequenced in a study of blood T cells in healthy people across ages. With a J-beta primer mix and a sample-barcoded 5' primer, a second PCR ran about 7 to 12 cycles. Using its own MiXCR run on the 5' RACE reads, TCRdb lists one record per CDR3 protein. The sample lists approximately 940,000 distinct CDR3 sequences, 40% to 60% occurring once. Sequencing was performed on blood. These receptors were taken from a man in his thirties or forties in good health.

A few counts support this clonotype. The V and J genes are TRBV28 and TRBJ2-3; 8 nucleotides agree with TRBD2. The CDR3 has 17 residues. In germline, CDR1 is MDHEN, CDR2 SYDVKM. V was pared by 3 bases and J by 3 bases, with 11 bases of the junction left unmatched. The CDR3 reads CASSFPGGGQRTDTQYF. CDR3 sequence (DNA): TGTGCCAGCAGTTTCCCCGGGGGGGGGCAAAGGACAGATACGCAGTATTTT.

The chain couples TRBV6-2 or TRBV6-3 to TRBJ2-7; 11 bases line up with TRBD2. The CDR3 loop spans 16 amino acids. Germline V CDR1 and CDR2: MNHEY, SVGEGT. V gave up 4 bases and J gave up 1 base; unmatched junction bases: 6. CDR3: CASSFRLAGISYEQYF. The CDR3 region has the DNA TGTGCCAGCAGTTTCAGACTAGCGGGGATATCCTACGAGCAGTACTTC.

This chain uses TRBV5-1 with TRBJ2-7; possible D gene TRBD2, 6 bases. There are 13 residues in the CDR3. Trimming pared 2 bases from V and 5 bases from J, leaving 11 bases between. The germline V gene has CDR1 SGHRS and CDR2 YFSETQ. The CDR3 coding sequence is TGCGCCAGCAGCTTCGAGGCGGGGAACGAGCAGTACTTC. Amino acid sequence: CASSFEAGNEQYF.

V gene TRBV3-1 combines with J gene TRBJ2-5, with unresolved D. The germline CDR1 and CDR2 sequences are LGHDT and YNNKEL (reference sequence). The CDR3 sequence is 13 residues long. The V gene lost 6 bases and the J gene lost 2 bases, with 10 bases spanning the gap. Here the CDR3 reads CASRPTHQETQYF. For the CDR3, the DNA is TGTGCCAGCAGGCCGACGCATCAAGAGACCCAGTACTTC.

CDR3 sequence reads: CSVLGPTNTEAFF. Written as DNA, the CDR3 is TGCAGTGTCCTGGGCCCGACGAACACTGAAGCTTTCTTT. This sequence joins TRBV20-1 and TRBJ1-1; D is uncertain. From germline, CDR1 is DFQATT and CDR2 SNEGSKA (reference sequence). Trimming cost V 7 bases and J 1 base, with 13 bases left between them. CDR3 length: 13 amino acids.

The V call is TRBV4-1, the J call TRBJ2-4; no definite D call. Germline V gives CDR1 MGHRA, CDR2 YSYEKL. The V gene lost 0 bases and the J gene lost 16 bases, with 10 bases spanning the gap. The CDR3 contains 11 residues. The CDR3 spells CASSQDFRRYF. The CDR3 nucleotides are TGCGCCAGCAGCCAAGATTTTAGACGCTACTTC.

This clonotype occurred many times. The chain joins TRBV6-6 to TRBJ1-2; 9 bases are shared with TRBD1. J lost 5 bases, V lost 6 bases, and 4 bases had no gene match. The germline V gene has CDR1 MNHNY and CDR2 SVGAGI (reference sequence). The CDR3 loop spans 13 amino acids. The CDR3 nucleotides are TGTGCCAGCAGGGGGGACAGGGTTTATGGCTACACCTTC. This codes for CASRGDRVYGYTF.

This chain joins TRBV15 and TRBJ1-3; D is unresolved. V was shortened by 8 bases and J by 0 bases, with 14 bases between the two germline ends. Germline lookup yields CDR1 LNHNV and CDR2 YYDKDF (reference sequence). CDR3 length: 15 residues. DNA for the CDR3: TGTGCCACCTCCCTATCCCGAGGCTCTGGAAACACCATATATTTT. Translation gives CATSLSRGSGNTIYF.

This chain uses TRBV20-1 with TRBJ1-6; a weak D match, TRBD1 (5 bases). Trimming took 7 bases from V and 4 from J, leaving 17 bases between them. In germline, CDR1 is DFQATT, CDR2 SNEGSKA (reference sequence). The CDR3 is 15 residues long. This chain's CDR3 is CSGGEVNRYNSPLHF. As DNA, the CDR3 is TGCAGTGGGGGGGAAGTAAATCGATATAATTCACCCCTCCACTTT.

The rearrangement uses TRBV12-3 or TRBV12-4 and TRBJ2-5; D not resolved. V was shortened by 3 bases and J by 4 bases, with 12 bases between the two germline ends. The CDR3 contains 14 residues. The CDR3 DNA reads TGTGCCAGCAGTTTGCGCCTCCCTCCAGAGACCCAGTACTTC. Translated, it gives CASSLRLPPETQYF.

V is TRBV20-1 and J is TRBJ2-6; the D call may be TRBD1 or TRBD2 (5 bases each). This CDR3 region has 17 residues. V was trimmed by 6 bases and J by 0 bases, leaving 18 bases between them. CDR1 and CDR2 from the germline V gene are DFQATT and SNEGSKA (reference sequence). The CDR3 DNA is TGCAGTGCCTGGGACGGAGTCACCTCCTCTGGGGCCAACGTCCTGACTTTC. Protein sequence: CSAWDGVTSSGANVLTF.

V is TRBV24-1 and J is TRBJ1-2; D not certain. From germline, CDR1 is KGHDR and CDR2 SFDVKD. The CDR3 runs 12 residues. Trimming took off 1 base at V and 8 bases at J, with 7 bases between the two ends. CDR3 nucleotide sequence: TGTGCCACCAGTGATTTCGTGGTGGGCTACACCTTC. Translated: CATSDFVVGYTF.

V gene TRBV10-3 combines with J gene TRBJ2-7, with D perhaps matching TRBD1 (6 bases). CDR3 length equals 13 residues. Germline values: CDR1 ENHRY, CDR2 SYGVKD. The V end was cut by 4 bases, the J end by 3 bases, with 10 bases between. This chain's CDR3 is CAISVQGNYEQYF. Here the CDR3 DNA reads TGTGCCATCAGTGTCCAGGGGAACTACGAGCAGTACTTC.

The rearrangement uses TRBV28 and TRBJ2-7, with 9 bases lining up with TRBD1. Germline values: CDR1 MDHEN, CDR2 SYDVKM. Trimming removed 5 bases from V and 5 bases from J; junction bases left unmatched: 10. The CDR3 totals 15 residues. Here the CDR3 DNA reads TGTGCCAGCAGTAGGACCGGGACAGGGTCCCACGAGCAGTACTTC. The encoded protein is CASSRTGTGSHEQYF.

V is TRBV9 and J is TRBJ2-7; perhaps TRBD2 as D (5 bases). Germline loops: CDR1 SGDLS, CDR2 YYNGEE. This CDR3 spans 15 amino acids. The V end lost 3 bases, the J end lost 2 bases, and 15 bases lay between the germline ends. DNA of the CDR3: TGTGCCAGCAGCGAAAGCCCCGGGAAGACCTACGAGCAGTACTTC. Amino acids: CASSESPGKTYEQYF.

This rearrangement joins TRBV27 to TRBJ2-4; TRBD2 matches at 9 bases. The J call may be mistaken, given a closer DNA end match to TRBJ2-7. This CDR3 spans 14 amino acids. Germline CDR1 and CDR2: MNHEY and SMNVEV (reference sequence). The CDR3: CASRELAGSYEQYF. CDR3 nucleotides: TGTGCCAGCAGGGAACTAGCGGGCTCCTACGAGCAGTACTTC.

V is TRBV27 and J is TRBJ1-4; 9 bases agree with TRBD1. The CDR3 runs 13 residues. J gave up 10 bases and V 4 bases, and 4 bases lay outside the gene matches. Germline assignment: CDR1 MNHEY and CDR2 SMNVEV (reference sequence). CDR3 protein: CASSWTGEAKLFF. DNA of the CDR3: TGTGCCAGCAGTTGGACAGGGGAGGCAAAACTGTTTTTT.

This clonotype was counted a few times. V gene TRBV12-3 or TRBV12-4 combines with J gene TRBJ2-1, with 9 bases matching TRBD2. V lost 3 bases, J lost 5 bases, and 5 bases stayed unmatched. This CDR3 is built from 15 residues. DNA of the CDR3: TGTGCCAGCAGTTTTTCAGGACTAGCGAACAATGAGCAGTTCTTC. Its translation: CASSFSGLANNEQFF.

This clonotype was recorded many times. The chain links TRBV5-1 to TRBJ2-7; tentative D call: TRBD1 (5 bases). Trimming left V 0 bases short and J 4 bases short, with 14 bases between. Per the germline V gene, CDR1 is SGHRS and CDR2 is YFSETQ. There are 15 residues in the CDR3. CDR3 region: CASSLGAGLMYEQYF. For the CDR3, the DNA is TGCGCCAGCAGCTTGGGAGCAGGGTTAATGTACGAGCAGTACTTC.

This chain uses TRBV29-1 with TRBJ2-7; TRBD2 aligns across 9 bases. Germline CDR1 SQVTM, CDR2 ANQGSEA. Unmatched junction bases numbered 6, after V lost 7 bases and J lost 5 bases. This CDR3 spans 12 amino acids. The CDR3 DNA follows: TGCAGCGGCGGGGGGGTTCAGGACGAGCAGTACTTC. This translates into CSGGGVQDEQYF.

This sequence joins TRBV7-9 and TRBJ2-5; tentatively, D is TRBD2 (6 bases). The J call may be faulty, since TRBJ2-7 better matches the DNA end. The germline V gene encodes CDR1 SEHNR and CDR2 FQNEAQ (reference sequence). This CDR3 is 14 amino acids long. DNA of the CDR3: TGTGCCAGCAGCCCGGGACTGTTAAACTACGAGCAGTACTTC. Residues: CASSPGLLNYEQYF.

CDR3 loop: CASSPEAGTPEAFF. As DNA, the CDR3 is TGCGCCAGCAGCCCGGAGGCAGGGACCCCTGAAGCTTTCTTT. This chain connects TRBV5-1 to TRBJ1-1; tentative D call: TRBD1 (5 bases). CDR1 SGHRS and CDR2 YFSETQ come from the germline V gene. Trimming pared 4 bases from V and 6 bases from J, leaving 16 bases between. The CDR3 totals 14 residues.

The chain recombines TRBV5-8 with TRBJ2-3, with 11 positions matching TRBD2. Unmatched junction bases numbered 8, after V lost 4 bases and J lost 7 bases. Germline CDR1 SGHTS, CDR2 YDEGEE. This CDR3 is 15 amino acids long. Here the CDR3 reads CASSGQTSGANTQYF. The CDR3 DNA sequence: TGTGCCAGCAGCGGGCAGACTAGCGGGGCTAATACGCAGTATTTT. Supplemented by reference TRBV5-8 and TRBJ2-3, the full variable domain reads EAGVTQSPTHLIKTRGQQATLRCSPISGHTSVYWYQQALGLGLQFLLWYDEGEERNRGNFPPRFSGRQFPNYSSELNVNALELEDSALYLCASSGQTSGANTQYFGPGTRLTVL.